This T cell receptor (beta chain) is drawn from a study of cytomegalovirus exposure and HLA in healthy donors. PCR involved 60 Vbeta and 13 Jbeta primers. The assay was immunoSEQ multiplex PCR, and TCRdb's table has in-frame clones only and misses some. The sample has tens of thousands of clones. There are 14 residues in the CDR3. Losses at the gene ends were 6 bases for V and 3 bases for J; bases not matched to a gene: 4. Germline V gene data show CDR1 as SGHNT and CDR2 as YYREEE (reference sequence). The gene calls are TRBV5-4 and TRBJ2-5; 11 bases fit TRBD2. The sequence derives from a woman in her 40s in good health and CMV-seropositive. Source material: PBMCs. The CDR3 coding sequence is TGTGCCAGCACTCTAGCGGGGGGAAAAGAGACCCAGTACTTC. Protein product: CASTLAGGKETQYF.